The sequence of this T cell receptor (beta chain) was determined in a study of T cell responses to AZD1222 COVID-19 vaccine. Study-level information: Pooled in the analysis were second doses at about 4 or about 12 weeks. Study-level points and caveats: Donor demographics were predominantly white British with a female majority; clonal diversity may be underestimated.

With regard to this clone: What it recognizes is unknown.

Here immunoSEQ multiplex PCR was the method, and the copy in TCRdb shows in-frame clones only, minus some. Found here are 90,000 to 120,000 clones, around nine tenths of them singletons; the top ten hold around 3.2%. With 3 bases removed from V and 4 bases from J, the gap between germline ends came to 4 bases. This CDR3 comprises 12 residues. The germline gives CDR1 LGHDT, CDR2 YNNKEL (reference sequence). This chain connects TRBV3-1 (or the pseudogene TRBV3-2) to TRBJ1-5, with D uncertain. This receptor was taken from an adult in good health. The specimen was peripheral blood, collected on day 0 of AZD1222 vaccination. CDR3 protein: CASSHRNQPQHF. The CDR3 nucleotides are TGTGCCAGCAGCCACCGGAATCAGCCCCAGCATTTT.